Given below is one T cell receptor (beta chain) in context. The data originate from a study of OX40 agonist ivuxolimab in advanced cancers. This table comes from immunoSEQ multiplex PCR, and its TCRdb copy is limited to in-frame clones, with some not included. The table lists tens of thousands of clones, more than 60% of them singletons, with around 13% in the top ten. The TCR comes from an adult with an advanced solid tumor such as melanoma, head and neck, liver or kidney cancer. Sample: CD4+ or CD8+ T cells sorted from blood, taken in a trial of the OX40 agonist ivuxolimab.

The CDR3 DNA reads as TGCAGCGTTGAAGGGACTGAAGCTTTCTTT. This gives the protein CSVEGTEAFF. The rearrangement links TRBV29-1 to TRBJ1-1; D gene unclear. With 1 base removed from V and 5 bases from J, the gap between germline ends came to 2 bases. The germline V gene encodes CDR1 SQVTM and CDR2 ANQGSEA. This CDR3 has 10 residues.